This TCR beta chain was documented in a study of vaccination and CD4 T cells after COVID-19. Turning to the study itself: A median of approximately 72 days (range 14 to 241) separated dose two from the taking of post-vaccine samples.

Comment on this clonotype: Its antigen remains unidentified.

Sequenced with the Oncomine TCR Beta short-read assay was DNA taken from cultured CD4+ T cells. TCRdb re-derived calls from the PCR reads in MiXCR, one entry per CDR3 protein. The data hold some 15,000 distinct CDR3 sequences, with around 55% observed a single time. Treatment: roughly 10-day PBMC culture with coronavirus spike peptide pools or control peptides (ViraFEST assay). V lost 6 bases and J lost 0, with 15 bases in between. Germline CDR1 is DFQATT and CDR2 is SNEGSKA (reference sequence). This CDR3 has 15 amino acids. The source material was CD4+ T cells from blood, cultured in vitro, sampled before SARS-CoV-2 vaccination. This sequence was found in a human donor who had recovered from COVID-19. This chain uses TRBV20-1 with TRBJ1-5; D ambiguous. As DNA, the CDR3 is TGCAGTGCGGCAGGCCTGCGTTATAGCAATCAGCCCCAGCATTTT. As protein: CSAAGLRYSNQPQHF.